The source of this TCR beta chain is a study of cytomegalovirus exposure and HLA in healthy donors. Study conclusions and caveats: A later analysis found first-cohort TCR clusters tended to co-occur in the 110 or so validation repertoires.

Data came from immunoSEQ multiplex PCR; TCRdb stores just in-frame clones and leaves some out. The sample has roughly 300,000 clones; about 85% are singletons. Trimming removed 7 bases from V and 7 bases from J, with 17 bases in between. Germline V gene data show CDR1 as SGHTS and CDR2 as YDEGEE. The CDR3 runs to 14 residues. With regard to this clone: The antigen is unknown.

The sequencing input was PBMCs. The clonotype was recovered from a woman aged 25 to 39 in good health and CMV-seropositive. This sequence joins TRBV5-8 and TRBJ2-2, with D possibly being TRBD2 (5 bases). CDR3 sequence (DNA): TGTGCCAGCCCAGGACGTGGACGGGGCGGGGAGCTGTTTTTT. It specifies CASPGRGRGGELFF.